These 22 T cell receptor beta chains originate from one sample sequenced in a study of CD8 T cells in Susac syndrome. Random hexamers served to reverse transcribe roughly 0.45 to 1 ug RNA. MiXCR, run by TCRdb on the immunoSEQ multiplex PCR reads, gives a single entry per CDR3 protein. The sample contains more than 80,000 distinct CDR3 sequences, around 94% of which appear only once. Material for sequencing was CD8+ T cells from PBMCs. All receptors derive from a human donor with Susac syndrome.

The chain has TRBV3-1 and TRBJ1-6; D might be TRBD1 (6 bases). Germline lookup yields CDR1 LGHDT and CDR2 YNNKEL (reference sequence). The CDR3 is 15 residues long. With 0 bases removed from V and 14 bases from J, the gap between germline ends came to 17 bases. CDR3 amino acids: CASSQDETGFGALHF. Written as DNA, the CDR3 is TGTGCCAGCAGCCAAGATGAGACAGGCTTCGGGGCCCTCCACTTT.

This clonotype was recorded only once. The chain employs TRBV7-8 and TRBJ1-1, with TRBD1 matching over 7 bases. This CDR3 comprises 15 residues. Germline assignment: CDR1 SGHVS and CDR2 FQNEAQ. V trimming: 5 bases; J trimming: 2 bases; junction bases outside the gene matches: 8. The CDR3 here is CASSTSGQLNTEAFF. CDR3 in DNA: TGTGCCAGCAGCACATCGGGACAGCTAAACACTGAAGCTTTCTTT.

This clonotype was picked up one time. The CDR3 DNA follows: TGTGCCATCAGCCGACAGGGTGGGTCCTACGAGCAGTACTTC. Protein: CAISRQGGSYEQYF. The rearrangement links TRBV10-3 to TRBJ2-7; 7 bases agree with TRBD1. Germline-derived CDR1 and CDR2 are ENHRY and SYGVKD. V lost 6 bases, J lost 1 base, and 6 bases stayed unmatched. This CDR3 region has 14 residues.

This chain joins TRBV6-1 and TRBJ2-1, with 9 bases aligning to TRBD2. This CDR3 has 18 residues. The germline V gene has CDR1 MNHNS and CDR2 SASEGT. J gave up 0 bases and V 7 bases, and 13 bases lay outside the gene matches. The CDR3 reads CASTLFRLAGSSYNEQFF. The CDR3 DNA sequence: TGTGCCAGCACCCTATTCCGGCTAGCGGGGAGCTCCTACAATGAGCAGTTCTTC.

The V gene is TRBV2, the J gene TRBJ2-5; D is unresolved. V lost 7 bases to trimming and J lost 1 base, with 16 bases between them. The CDR3 loop spans 15 amino acids. CDR1 and CDR2 from the germline V gene are SNHLY and FYNNEI. The CDR3 loop reads CASILTRNSQETQYF. CDR3 nucleotides: TGTGCCAGCATTTTGACCCGGAACTCCCAAGAGACCCAGTACTTC.

V usage is TRBV7-8 and J usage is TRBJ2-3, with 8 bases lining up with TRBD1. J lost 2 bases, V lost 5 bases, and 9 bases had no gene match. Germline V gene sequence: CDR1 SGHVS, CDR2 FQNEAQ. The CDR3 contains 16 residues. In DNA form, the CDR3 reads TGTGCCAGCAGCCCAACCGGGACAGGCGCCACAGATACGCAGTATTTT. Translating gives CASSPTGTGATDTQYF.

This chain links TRBV6-5 with TRBJ2-2; 10 bases fit TRBD2. There are 15 residues in the CDR3. The V segment lost 5 bases and the J segment 6 bases; nucleotides outside the gene matches: 6. Germline CDR1 MNHEY, CDR2 SVGAGI. The CDR3 bases are TGTGCCAGCAGTCTAGCGGGGGCTAACGCCGGGGAGCTGTTTTTT. Translated, it gives CASSLAGANAGELFF.

The table lists this clonotype with a count of one. The rearrangement joins TRBV11-1 to TRBJ2-7; D not resolved. Trimming took 1 base from V and 5 from J, leaving 18 bases between them. Germline lookup yields CDR1 SGHAT and CDR2 FQDESV (reference sequence). This CDR3 has 16 amino acids. This CDR3 is CASSLDGQTVDHEQYF. The CDR3 DNA follows: TGTGCCAGCAGCTTAGACGGGCAGACGGTTGACCACGAGCAGTACTTC. Looking up the rest from reference TRBV11-1 and TRBJ2-7 gives the full variable domain: EAEVAQSPRYKITEKSQAVAFWCDPISGHATLYWYRQILGQGPELLVQFQDESVVDDSQLPKDRFSAERLKGVDSTLKIQPAELGDSAMYLCASSLDGQTVDHEQYFGPGTRLTVT.

The genes are TRBV2 and TRBJ2-1; possibly TRBD1 for D (5 bases). CDR3 length: 17 amino acids. The germline gives CDR1 SNHLY, CDR2 FYNNEI. Trimming stripped 2 bases from V and 3 bases from J, with 17 bases between. The CDR3: CASSESQGPLSYNEQFF. The CDR3 DNA sequence: TGTGCCAGCAGTGAATCCCAGGGTCCCCTAAGCTACAATGAGCAGTTCTTC.

CDR3 nucleotides: TGTGCCAGCAGCTTCGGAAAGGACACCTCCTACGAGCAGTACTTC. It specifies CASSFGKDTSYEQYF. The chain links TRBV7-2 to TRBJ2-7; D possibly corresponds to TRBD1 (5 bases). V lost 3 bases and J lost 0, with 12 bases in between. This CDR3 spans 15 amino acids. Germline V CDR1 and CDR2: SGHTA, FQGNSA.

This chain joins TRBV3-1 and TRBJ1-4, with D possibly matching TRBD1 (6 bases). The CDR3 has 16 residues. Germline CDR1 reads LGHDT; CDR2 reads YNNKEL (reference sequence). V was clipped by 0 bases and J by 7 bases, with 15 bases between them. CDR3 nucleotide sequence: TGTGCCAGCAGCCAAGATCGGCACAGGGTTGGTGAAAAACTGTTTTTT. Amino acid sequence: CASSQDRHRVGEKLFF.

The V gene is TRBV20-1, the J gene TRBJ1-5; 10 nucleotides match TRBD1. After removal of 6 bases from V and 4 bases from J, the junction contained 6 bases not matched to a gene. This CDR3 spans 14 amino acids. Per the germline V gene, CDR1 is DFQATT and CDR2 is SNEGSKA (reference sequence). In DNA, the CDR3 is TGCAGTGCAACGGACAGGGGGAGAAATCAGCCCCAGCATTTT. This sequence encodes CSATDRGRNQPQHF.

A single count supports this clonotype. The rearrangement links TRBV4-1 to TRBJ2-5; D is possibly TRBD1 (7 bases). With 4 bases removed from V and 0 bases from J, the gap between germline ends came to 9 bases. The CDR3 is made up of 14 amino acids. CDR1 is MGHRA and CDR2 is YSYEKL in the germline V gene. The CDR3 sequence: CASSPGGNQETQYF. The DNA of the CDR3 is TGCGCCAGCAGCCCAGGGGGGAACCAAGAGACCCAGTACTTC.

V usage is TRBV20-1 and J usage is TRBJ2-7; 7 nucleotides match TRBD2. Germline V gene data show CDR1 as DFQATT and CDR2 as SNEGSKA (reference sequence). Germline trimming cut 2 bases from V and 3 bases from J; bases unmatched to any gene: 4. The CDR3 spans 13 residues. The DNA for the CDR3 is TGCAGTGCTAGACAGGGACTACACTACGAGCAGTACTTC. It translates to CSARQGLHYEQYF.

V is TRBV12-3 or TRBV12-4 and J is TRBJ1-6, with D possibly matching TRBD1 (6 bases). This CDR3 has 15 amino acids. Trimming pared 4 bases from V and 6 bases from J, leaving 13 bases between. In DNA form, the CDR3 reads TGTGCCAGCAGTTCCCCAGGGGCAGGTAATTCACCCCTCCACTTT. Translation gives CASSSPGAGNSPLHF.

This clonotype was observed a single time. The V and J genes are TRBV7-9 and TRBJ2-1; 8 nucleotides line up with TRBD1. From germline, CDR1 is SEHNR and CDR2 FQNEAQ (reference sequence). CDR3 size: 12 residues. J was trimmed by 8 bases and V by 5 bases; bases with no gene match: 2. CDR3 nucleotide sequence: TGTGCCAGCAGCATGACAGGGGATGAGCAGTTCTTC. Translated, it gives CASSMTGDEQFF.

By share, this clonotype counts as medium-sized. The genes are TRBV7-2 and TRBJ2-7; no clear D gene. The CDR3 is 11 residues long. The germline V and J ends were trimmed by 5 bases and 6 bases, with 8 bases remaining between them. From germline, CDR1 is SGHTA and CDR2 FQGNSA. The DNA for the CDR3 is TGTGCCAGCAGCAAAAAAGGCGAGCAGTACTTC. It codes for CASSKKGEQYF.

The gene calls are TRBV29-1 and TRBJ2-5; 7 bases map to TRBD2. The CDR3 consists of 14 residues. The trim removed 7 bases at V and 5 bases at J, leaving 13 bases unmatched. Germline V gene data show CDR1 as SQVTM and CDR2 as ANQGSEA. CDR3 region: CSASGIGEGETQYF. For the CDR3, the DNA is TGCAGCGCCAGTGGAATAGGGGAGGGGGAGACCCAGTACTTC.

This clonotype has a single count. J is TRBJ2-4 and V is TRBV6-1; 10 nucleotides agree with TRBD2. The V gene's germline CDR1 is MNHNS and CDR2 SASEGT. V dropped 5 bases and J dropped 9; count of bases not matched to a gene: 16. The CDR3 is 17 amino acids. The CDR3 DNA is TGTGCCAGCAGTAAGATAGCGGGGGGCCGAGGGATAGGCATTCAGTACTTC. This translates into CASSKIAGGRGIGIQYF.

The rearrangement joins TRBV15 to TRBJ2-1; possibly TRBD1 for D (5 bases). Germline-derived CDR1 and CDR2 are LNHNV and YYDKDF (reference sequence). Trimming left V 1 base short and J 4 bases short, with 17 bases between. The CDR3 has 17 residues. The CDR3 DNA follows: TGTGCCACCAGCAGAGCAAGACAGATAGGAAAGTACAATGAGCAGTTCTTC. Encoded protein: CATSRARQIGKYNEQFF.

V gene TRBV7-9 combines with J gene TRBJ1-6, with D possibly matching TRBD1 (6 bases). Trimming took off 4 bases at V and 6 bases at J, with 13 bases between the two ends. The germline V gene has CDR1 SEHNR and CDR2 FQNEAQ (reference sequence). This CDR3 is built from 15 residues. In DNA, the CDR3 is TGTGCCAGCAGCTCCGGACAGATGTTTAATTCACCCCTCCACTTT. Its protein is CASSSGQMFNSPLHF.

This chain links TRBV13 with TRBJ2-7, with D perhaps being TRBD1 or TRBD2 (6 bases each). Germline CDR1 PRHDT, CDR2 FYEKMQ (reference sequence). Trimming left V 4 bases short and J 5 bases short, with 12 bases between. The CDR3 length is 13 residues. This CDR3 reads CASSSTGGNEQYF. The CDR3 region has the DNA TGTGCCAGCAGCTCCACCGGGGGCAACGAGCAGTACTTC.